This TCR beta chain was sequenced for a study of blood T cell repertoires in COVID-19. Study summary: Sites in the United States, Italy and Spain provided acute and convalescent COVID-19 samples. Sample material is recorded as cDNA or gDNA derived from T cells, B-cell-depleted T cells, or PBMCs.

Germline trimming cut 5 bases from V and 0 bases from J; bases unmatched to any gene: 7. CDR1 is SGHRS and CDR2 is YFSETQ in the germline V gene. The CDR3 consists of 15 residues. In the authors' methods: The assay estimated nucleated cells by amplifying reference gene primers. Sequencing was performed with immunoSEQ multiplex PCR; in TCRdb, only in-frame clones are kept and a portion is missing. The DNA was the basis for D and trimming; V, J and clone size are from that table. The repertoire holds under 200,000 clones, roughly 75% seen once, with about 6.5% in the top ten. The V call is TRBV5-1, the J call TRBJ2-7; 8 bases agree with TRBD1. Sequenced input: peripheral blood. This sequence was found in an older man with active or convalescent COVID-19. The CDR3: CASSYGQGVSYEQYF. The CDR3 coding sequence is TGCGCCAGCAGTTACGGACAGGGAGTCTCCTACGAGCAGTACTTC.